Listed below are T cell receptor beta chains from one sample, sequenced in a study of cytomegalovirus exposure and HLA in healthy donors. Method: immunoSEQ multiplex PCR; TCRdb's copy keeps in-frame clones and lacks some. In the table there are approximately 50,000 clones, 60% to 85% of which are singletons. The sample comprised PBMCs. These receptors all come from a man aged 30-40 years in good health and CMV-seropositive. The CDR3 runs from the conserved cysteine through the conserved F or W. D genes are given only for firm matches. Some rows have no size entry. The others give once, few or many, or a class for an expanded clone.

-	TRBV6-4	-	TRBJ2-7	CASRTDEQYF	TGTGCCAGCAGAACAGACGAGCAGTACTTC
-	TRBV13	TRBD2	TRBJ2-7	CASSLRGLAGSSYEQYF	TGTGCCAGCAGCTTACGGGGACTAGCGGGCAGCTCCTACGAGCAGTACTTC
-	TRBV27	-	TRBJ2-6	CASSLLSLSVSGANVLTF	TGTGCCAGCAGTTTACTTTCTTTGTCCGTCTCTGGGGCCAACGTCCTGACTTTC
-	TRBV11-2	TRBD2	TRBJ2-7	CASSPILQRGSSYEQYF	TGTGCCAGCAGCCCCATTCTCCAGCGGGGGAGCTCCTACGAGCAGTACTTC
-	TRBV7-9	TRBD1	TRBJ2-3	CASSLGTGEFADTQYF	TGTGCCAGCAGCTTAGGGACAGGGGAGTTCGCAGATACGCAGTATTTT
-	TRBV7-3	-	TRBJ2-3	CASSLNPQGLTADTQYF	TGTGCCAGCAGCTTAAACCCCCAGGGACTCACGGCAGATACGCAGTATTTT
few	TRBV28	-	TRBJ2-7	CASNSFYEQYF	TGTGCCAGCAACAGCTTCTACGAGCAGTACTTC
-	TRBV6-4	TRBD2	TRBJ2-1	CASSRLAGDYNEQFF	TGTGCCAGCAGTCGACTAGCGGGGGATTACAATGAGCAGTTCTTC
-	TRBV4-1	TRBD2	TRBJ2-1	CASSQDGGLAGWSEQFF	TGCGCCAGCAGCCAAGATGGAGGGCTAGCGGGTTGGAGTGAGCAGTTCTTC
-	TRBV27	-	TRBJ1-2	CASSFAGIGYGYTF	TGTGCCAGCAGTTTCGCAGGGATAGGGTATGGCTACACCTTC
-	TRBV4-1	-	TRBJ1-2	CASSQDLRGNYGYTF	TGCGCCAGCAGCCAAGATCTAAGAGGGAACTATGGCTACACCTTC
-	TRBV7-9	-	TRBJ2-2	CASSLIQGEDTGELFF	TGTGCCAGCAGCCTTATTCAGGGGGAGGACACCGGGGAGCTGTTTTTT
-	TRBV2	TRBD2	TRBJ2-1	CASRRGGNNGQFF	TGTGCCAGCCGCCGGGGGGGCAACAATGGGCAGTTCTTC
-	TRBV19	-	TRBJ1-1	CASNKAGGASNTEAFF	TGTGCCAGCAATAAAGCGGGGGGCGCCTCGAACACTGAAGCTTTCTTT
-	TRBV5-6	-	TRBJ2-7	CASSLDRVVFVEQYF	TGTGCCAGCAGCTTGGACAGGGTAGTGTTCGTCGAGCAGTACTTC
-	TRBV9	-	TRBJ2-6	CASSEGTGTGANVLTF	TGTGCCAGCAGCGAGGGCACAGGGACCGGGGCCAACGTCCTGACTTTC
-	TRBV2	-	TRBJ1-2	CASSLTGTYGYTF	TGTGCCAGCAGTCTTACAGGAACATATGGCTACACCTTC
-	TRBV19	TRBD2	TRBJ2-1	CASRGTRLDNEQFF	TGTGCCAGTAGGGGGACTAGGCTAGACAATGAGCAGTTCTTC
-	TRBV19	-	TRBJ1-5	CASAIFPRAVDPQPQHF	TGTGCCAGTGCCATATTTCCGAGGGCAGTAGACCCTCAGCCCCAGCATTTT
-	TRBV6-1	TRBD1	TRBJ1-5	CASSERDSSNQPQHF	TGTGCCAGCAGTGAAAGGGACAGTTCCAATCAGCCCCAGCATTTT
few	TRBV6-6	TRBD1	TRBJ1-5	CASSLQGMPQPQHF	TGTGCCAGCAGTTTACAGGGGATGCCGCAGCCCCAGCATTTT
-	TRBV6-6	TRBD1	TRBJ2-7	CASSYGQGTYEQYF	TGTGCCAGCAGTTATGGACAGGGGACCTACGAGCAGTACTTC
-	TRBV27	TRBD1	TRBJ1-2	CASRPQTGAGYTF	TGTGCCAGCAGGCCCCAAACAGGGGCTGGCTACACCTTC
once	TRBV28	TRBD1	TRBJ1-2	CASRSGQRGEGYTF	TGTGCCAGCAGATCGGGACAGAGAGGAGAAGGCTACACCTTC
-	TRBV14	TRBD2	TRBJ2-1	CASSLLAGGTYNEQFF	TGTGCCAGCAGCCTTCTAGCGGGGGGGACCTACAATGAGCAGTTCTTC
-	TRBV4-2	TRBD2	TRBJ2-2	CASSQKRKVLLAGAVNTGELFF	TGTGCCAGCAGCCAAAAAAGAAAGGTACTACTAGCGGGGGCCGTGAACACCGGGGAGCTGTTTTTT
-	TRBV4-1	-	TRBJ1-2	CASSHPGDYGYTF	TGCGCCAGCAGCCACCCAGGTGACTATGGCTACACCTTC
-	TRBV10-3	-	TRBJ1-2	CAISAGSFYGYTF	TGTGCCATCAGCGCGGGCAGTTTCTATGGCTACACCTTC
-	TRBV13	-	TRBJ2-6	CASSTGGANVLTF	TGTGCCAGCAGCACCGGTGGGGCCAACGTCCTGACTTTC
once	TRBV25-1	-	TRBJ1-5	CASSEGGNNQPQHF	TGTGCCAGCAGTGAAGGGGGGAACAATCAGCCCCAGCATTTT
-	TRBV27	-	TRBJ2-7	CASREGLGYEQYF	TGTGCCAGCAGGGAGGGTCTCGGCTACGAGCAGTACTTC
few	TRBV4-2	TRBD2	TRBJ2-5	CASSQDRGGQETQYF	TGTGCCAGCAGCCAAGATCGGGGGGGCCAAGAGACCCAGTACTTC
-	TRBV7-3	TRBD2	TRBJ2-3	CASSPRSSGGPSTDTQYF	TGTGCCAGCAGCCCGCGGTCTAGCGGGGGGCCTAGCACAGATACGCAGTATTTT
-	TRBV9	TRBD2	TRBJ2-3	CASSPGLAGGITDTQYF	TGTGCCAGCAGCCCGGGACTAGCGGGGGGTATCACAGATACGCAGTATTTT
-	TRBV19	-	TRBJ2-3	CASSTSGRGAYSSTDTQYF	TGTGCCAGTAGTACGTCCGGGCGGGGAGCTTACTCTAGCACAGATACGCAGTATTTT
-	TRBV6-6	-	TRBJ1-5	CASSFGSNQPQHF	TGTGCCAGCAGTTTCGGTAGCAATCAGCCCCAGCATTTT
few	TRBV2	-	TRBJ1-2	CASSEGRSYTF	TGTGCCAGCAGTGAGGGGCGAAGCTACACCTTC